What follows describes a single TCR beta chain. What it binds is not known. This entry is derived from a study of Ad26.COV2.S vaccination and SARS-CoV-2 variants. Study details: Into the muscle, Ad26.COV2.S was dosed once or twice, 56 days apart. Study-level points and caveats: People who got the vaccine had more spike-specific TCR breadth than people who got placebo. Vaccine recipients and placebo recipients showed similar non-spike TCR breadth.

The treatment was: around 19 received Ad26.COV2.S at low or high dose, single or two shots; 5 received placebo; per-sample allocation not given. Sampling happened 63 days after the first vaccine or placebo injection. Some clones are missing from TCRdb's copy, which holds only in-frame ones; the method was immunoSEQ multiplex PCR. The sample lists approximately 400,000 clones, 70% to 90% occurring once. The germline V gene encodes CDR1 WNHNN and CDR2 SYGVQD (reference sequence). CDR3 length equals 15 residues. V was trimmed by 10 bases and J by 5 bases, leaving 21 bases between them. The sequenced sample was peripheral blood, obtained in a trial of Ad26.COV2.S vaccine versus placebo. This chain joins TRBV10-1 and TRBJ2-1, with D perhaps matching TRBD2 (6 bases). The sequence was collected from a person between 18 and 65 years old who received the Ad26.COV2.S COVID-19 vaccine or a placebo. This chain's CDR3 is CATTNQDYSDNEQFF. In DNA form, the CDR3 reads TGCGCCACCACTAACCAGGACTATTCAGACAATGAGCAGTTCTTC.